This entry lists 7 T cell receptor beta chains sequenced from one sample in a study of monozygotic twins with inflammatory bowel disease (dated by TCRdb to between 2018 and 2021). Library construction relied on 5' RACE. Instrument on record: Illumina HiSeq 2500. With the reads reprocessed by TCRdb, a single entry stands for each CDR3 protein sequence and no DNA is reported. The table kept for this sample lists approximately 420,000 distinct CDR3 sequences. The ten most abundant clones make up about 2.3% of the sample. Sequenced material: blood. The receptor source for this set is a human donor with ulcerative colitis or Crohn's disease, or a healthy co-twin of an affected twin (not recorded which).

The chain uses TRBV6-2 or TRBV6-3 and TRBJ1-2. Germline CDR1 and CDR2: MNHEY and SVGEGT. The CDR3 is 11 residues long. The CDR3 is CASSDNYGYTF.

The chain is built from TRBV6-5 and TRBJ1-1; the TRBD1 assignment by TCRdb is unverifiable without DNA. Germline values: CDR1 MNHEY, CDR2 SVGAGI. CDR3 length: 12 residues. CDR3 in amino acids: CASSSLRGLAFF.

The chain uses TRBV5-6 and TRBJ1-1. This CDR3 region has 13 residues. Germline lookup yields CDR1 SGHDT and CDR2 YYEEEE. The CDR3 here is CASSLRAALGAFF. The entire variable domain, with the rest obtained from reference TRBV5-6 and TRBJ1-1, is as follows: DAGVTQSPTHLIKTRGQQVTLRCSPKSGHDTVSWYQQALGQGPQFIFQYYEEEERQRGNFPDRFSGHQFPNYSSELNVNALLLGDSALYLCASSLRAALGAFFGQGTRLTVV.

The rearrangement links TRBV29-1 to TRBJ1-2; TCRdb's D call of TRBD1 is untestable without DNA. In germline, CDR1 is SQVTM, CDR2 ANQGSEA. This CDR3 is 14 amino acids long. The chain's CDR3 is CSVLLMGAWDGYTF.

The rearrangement joins TRBV5-8 to TRBJ2-3; as DNA is missing, the TRBD2 call by TCRdb cannot be tested. CDR1 is SGHTS, CDR2 YDEGEE, per germline. CDR3 length: 14 residues. This CDR3 is CASSLGLSADTQYF. The complete variable domain, with remaining parts taken from reference TRBV5-8 and TRBJ2-3, reads EAGVTQSPTHLIKTRGQQATLRCSPISGHTSVYWYQQALGLGLQFLLWYDEGEERNRGNFPPRFSGRQFPNYSSELNVNALELEDSALYLCASSLGLSADTQYFGPGTRLTVL.

The chain carries TRBV20-1 and TRBJ2-7; the TRBD2 assignment by TCRdb is unverifiable without DNA. Germline-derived CDR1 and CDR2 are DFQATT and SNEGSKA (reference sequence). The CDR3 spans 14 residues. The CDR3 region is CSASTSSSSYEQYF.

This chain connects TRBV6-2 or TRBV6-3 to TRBJ2-7; TCRdb names TRBD1, which stays unverified in the absence of DNA. The CDR3 runs 14 residues. Germline lookup yields CDR1 MNHEY and CDR2 SVGEGT. CDR3 sequence: CATAADRGPYEQYF.